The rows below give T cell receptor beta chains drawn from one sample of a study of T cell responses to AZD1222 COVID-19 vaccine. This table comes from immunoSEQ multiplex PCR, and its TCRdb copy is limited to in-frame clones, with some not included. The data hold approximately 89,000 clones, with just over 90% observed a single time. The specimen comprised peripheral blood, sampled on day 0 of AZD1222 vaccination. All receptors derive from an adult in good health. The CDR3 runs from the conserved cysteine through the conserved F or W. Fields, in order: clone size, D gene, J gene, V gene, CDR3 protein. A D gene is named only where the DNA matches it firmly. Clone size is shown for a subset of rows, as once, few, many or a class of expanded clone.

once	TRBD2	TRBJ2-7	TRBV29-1	CSALAGETYEQYF
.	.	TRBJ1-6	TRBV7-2	CASSLYRAMGSPLHF
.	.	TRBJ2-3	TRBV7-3	CASSLKGILDTQYF
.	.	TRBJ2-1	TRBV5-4	CASSRKQGYEQFF
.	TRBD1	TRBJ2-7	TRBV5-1	CASSLGGGSVYEQYF
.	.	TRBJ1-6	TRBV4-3	CASSQDPSYNSPLHF
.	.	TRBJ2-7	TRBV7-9	CASASGPYEQYF
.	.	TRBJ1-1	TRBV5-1	CASSVQAMNTEAFF
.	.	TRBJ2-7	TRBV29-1	CSGTMASSYEQYF
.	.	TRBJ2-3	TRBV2	CASSDGPTGGTDTQYF
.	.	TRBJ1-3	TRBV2	CASKGEDTIYF
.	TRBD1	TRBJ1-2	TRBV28	CASISQGGPSGYTF
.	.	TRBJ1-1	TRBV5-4	CASSFGGGNTEAFF
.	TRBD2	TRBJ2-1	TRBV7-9	CASSWTSSNEQFF
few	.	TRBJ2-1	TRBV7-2	CASSLGARGHIIRPNEQFF
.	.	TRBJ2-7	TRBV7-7	CASSLAVGAEQYF
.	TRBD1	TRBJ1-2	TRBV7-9	CASSVGTASNYGYTF
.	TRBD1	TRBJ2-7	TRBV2	CASSQGAYEQYF
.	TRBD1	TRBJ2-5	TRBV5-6	CASSSNRGLGTQYF
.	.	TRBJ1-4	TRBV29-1	CSATIQGLNEKLFF
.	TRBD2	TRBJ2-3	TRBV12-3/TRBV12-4	CASHSGAGDTQYF
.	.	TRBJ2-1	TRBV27	CASSSSTDSRQFF
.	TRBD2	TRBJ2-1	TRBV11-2	CASSLSLAGDIKQFF
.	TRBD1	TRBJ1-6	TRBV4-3	CASSQQTGGQIGSPLHF
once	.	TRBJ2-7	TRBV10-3	CAISDLGTRHEQYF
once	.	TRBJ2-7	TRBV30	CAWSVGAENTYEQYF
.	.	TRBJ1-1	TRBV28	CASSDSLNTEAFF
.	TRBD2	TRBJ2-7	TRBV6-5	CASRFLAGGYEQCF
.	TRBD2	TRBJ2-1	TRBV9	CASSVGPPKIAGYNEQFF
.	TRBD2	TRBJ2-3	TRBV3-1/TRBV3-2	CASSQGVSGPVDTQYF
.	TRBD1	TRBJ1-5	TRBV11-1	CASSPTGNSNQPQHF
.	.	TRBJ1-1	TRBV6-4	CASSGRANTEAFF
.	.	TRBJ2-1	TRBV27	CASSPRSSFGTAHNEQFF
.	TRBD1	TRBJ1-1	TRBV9	CASTPGGGESAFF
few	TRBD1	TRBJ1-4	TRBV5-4	CASSLSIGQGEEKLFF
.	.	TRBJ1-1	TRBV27	CASSLIGFGQANTEAFF
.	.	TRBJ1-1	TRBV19	CASSWGGPEAFF
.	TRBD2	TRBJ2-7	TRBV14	CASSHLAGGPRAEQYF
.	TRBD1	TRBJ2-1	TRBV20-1	CSASEDRGHNEQFF
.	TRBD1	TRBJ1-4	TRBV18	CASSPPGTGNEKLFF
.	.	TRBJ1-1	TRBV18	CASSPRVQAAMNTEAFF
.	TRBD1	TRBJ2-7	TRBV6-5	CASRNRGPSIEQYF
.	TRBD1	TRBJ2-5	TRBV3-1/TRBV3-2	CASSQRTGPQETQYF
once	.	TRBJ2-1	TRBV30	CAWSVGSGERYNEQFF
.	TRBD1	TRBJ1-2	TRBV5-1	CASSWGTGGPYGYTF
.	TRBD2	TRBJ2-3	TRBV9	CASSVGGSETDTQYF
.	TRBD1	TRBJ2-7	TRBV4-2	CASSLLRDRSDYEQYF
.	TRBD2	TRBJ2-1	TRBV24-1	CATSDLAGASFF
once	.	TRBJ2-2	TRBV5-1	CASSSRDAHTGELFF
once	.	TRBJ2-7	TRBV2	CASRTTGSYEQYF
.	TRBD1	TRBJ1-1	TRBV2	CASSTGQGWSTEAFF
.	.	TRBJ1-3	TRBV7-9	CASTIRRLNLSAPGNTIYF
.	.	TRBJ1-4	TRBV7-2	CASRPPGTLGGKLFF
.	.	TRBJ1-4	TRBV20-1	CSARENEKLFF
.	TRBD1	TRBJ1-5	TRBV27	CASSVTGTGGIQPQHF
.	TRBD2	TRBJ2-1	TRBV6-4	CASSEWPSGKNYNEQFF
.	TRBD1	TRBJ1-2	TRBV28	CASSLPLGQDGGYTF
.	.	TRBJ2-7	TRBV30	CAWSASAYEQYF
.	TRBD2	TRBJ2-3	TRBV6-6	CASLAGAADTQYF
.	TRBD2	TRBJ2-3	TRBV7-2	CASSSSGSEADTQYF